This T cell receptor (beta chain) was sequenced in a study of T cells in Graves' hyperthyroidism and ophthalmopathy. Trimming left V 8 bases short and J 2 bases short, with 16 bases between. The V gene's germline CDR1 is SQVTM and CDR2 ANQGSEA. The CDR3 has 14 amino acids. This clonotype was seen repeatedly, ten times or more. Its antigen is still unknown. Disease duration under 2 months; hyperthyroidism patients were aged 18 to 65. Based on clinical symptoms, serum thyroxine and TRAb, thyroid ultrasound and orbital computed tomography, diagnoses were reached. RNA transcripts provided the source from which TCR beta CDR3 regions were amplified. Using the HTBI primer set, a first-round RT-PCR was run on the TCR CDR3. TCRdb redid the calling of the multiplex PCR reads with MiXCR, one entry per CDR3 protein. Of nearly 600,000 distinct CDR3 sequences in the sample, more than 11% were seen once. Study-level points and caveats: Clonotypes that were expanded in thyroid above 0.001 mostly appeared in blood too.

The V and J genes are TRBV29-1 and TRBJ2-1, with D hard to call. The sample was blood. This TCR was sampled from a woman in her 30s with Graves' hyperthyroidism that later progressed to Graves' ophthalmopathy. The CDR3 nucleotides read TGCAGCCCCCATTCGCCGAACGCCTACAATGAGCAGTTCTTC. Its translation: CSPHSPNAYNEQFF.